This T cell receptor beta chain emerged from a study of T cell repertoires in cytomegalovirus infection. Looking at the study overall: Indicated by public TCR beta signatures were CMV infection and matching HLA type.

This clonotype was counted only a few times. No antigen is known for it. This CDR3 is built from 11 residues. Germline loops: CDR1 MDHEN, CDR2 SYDVKM. V lost 10 bases to trimming and J lost 4 bases, with 8 bases between them. Notes on the study in general: Cumulative frequency (of public TCR beta family members) identified carriers of CMV plus the relevant HLA. Clonotypes of TCR beta that were HLA-C-restricted and CMV-specific dominated the ex vivo response.

MiXCR was run by TCRdb on the reads, yielding one entry per CDR3 protein. The sample lists around 260,000 distinct CDR3 sequences; roughly 24% were seen once. The TCR comes from a human donor in good health (CMV status not recorded). Some clones in this sample may be carry-over from other donors' samples. Sequenced: PBMCs. The J gene is TRBJ2-1, the V gene TRBV28, with D uncertain. This CDR3 reads CATLKYNEQFF. CDR3 in DNA: TGTGCCACCTTGAAGTACAATGAGCAGTTCTTC.